This T cell receptor (beta chain) was identified during a study of prognosis after radiotherapy for stage I lung cancer. For this clonotype: Its antigen remains unknown.

Peripheral venous blood was drawn in approximately 5.9-milliliter volumes, with a draw taken at each of two separate time points. CDR3 of TCR beta was amplified from genomic DNA via a two-round multiplex PCR. During first-round PCR, primers specific to each TRBV and TRBJ gene were used. Each CDR3 protein gets one entry after TCRdb re-called the multiplex PCR reads with MiXCR. The repertoire holds 15,000 or so distinct CDR3 sequences, with roughly 52% as singletons. Germline V CDR1 and CDR2: MRHNA, SNTAGT. This CDR3 has 14 amino acids. Trimming removed 0 bases from V and 2 bases from J, with 7 bases in between. General study findings and limits: When patients developed distant metastases, their Shannon entropy after stereotactic body radiation therapy was lower. It is unknown whether the expanded TCR clones recognize the tumor. Reportedly, TRBV and TRBJ gene usage varied with metastasis presence.

The source was PBMCs, collected before or after stereotactic body radiation therapy (not recorded which). The chain couples TRBV6-4 to TRBJ1-2; weak D call: TRBD1 (6 bases). This sequence originates from a donor over 45 with non-small cell lung cancer. The CDR3 is CASSDSGGNYGYTF. In nucleotides, the CDR3 is TGTGCCAGCAGTGACTCGGGGGGCAACTATGGCTACACCTTC.